What follows are 7 T cell receptor beta chains derived from one specimen sequenced in a study of cytomegalovirus exposure and HLA in healthy donors. Primers: 60 Vbeta forward and 13 Jbeta reverse. The table came from immunoSEQ multiplex PCR; TCRdb's copy has only in-frame clones and leaves some out. The table includes under 200,000 clones, roughly 79% detected once. Sequencing used PBMCs. These receptors all come from a woman aged 45-59 years in good health and CMV-seropositive.

The table lists this clone with a count of one. The V gene is TRBV7-9, the J gene TRBJ1-2; 7 nucleotides match TRBD1. With V trimmed by 5 bases and J by 1 base, 13 bases remained unmatched. The CDR3 runs 17 residues. Germline loops: CDR1 SEHNR, CDR2 FQNEAQ (reference sequence). The CDR3: CASSPGGTANFNYGYTF. The CDR3, as DNA: TGTGCCAGCAGCCCAGGGGGGACAGCAAATTTTAACTATGGCTACACCTTC.

This chain joins TRBV5-1 and TRBJ2-6; D may be TRBD2 (5 bases). Germline values: CDR1 SGHRS, CDR2 YFSETQ. Trimming shortened V by 0 bases and J by 0 bases, and 10 bases separated the two germline ends. This CDR3 has 17 amino acids. In nucleotides, the CDR3 is TGCGCCAGCAGCTTGGTCGGGGATAGCTCTGGGGCCAACGTCCTGACTTTC. This gives the protein CASSLVGDSSGANVLTF.

The rearrangement links TRBV25-1 to TRBJ1-6; 10 bases match TRBD1. Trimming removed 8 bases from V and 9 bases from J; junction bases left unmatched: 7. Germline CDR1 MGHDK, CDR2 SYGVNS. This CDR3 comprises 14 residues. Here the CDR3 DNA reads TGTGCCAGCGGAGCTTGGACAGGGGGTTCACCCCTCCACTTT. Translated, it gives CASGAWTGGSPLHF.

The chain combines TRBV5-4 with TRBJ2-3; D is undetermined. Trimming stripped 1 base from V and 6 bases from J, with 9 bases between. Germline V gene lookup returns CDR1 SGHNT and CDR2 YYREEE (reference sequence). The CDR3 runs to 13 residues. CDR3 in amino acids: CASSLSSGDTQYF. The CDR3 region has the DNA TGTGCCAGCAGCTTGAGTTCCGGGGATACGCAGTATTTT.

This clone came up a few times. The rearrangement joins TRBV5-8 to TRBJ2-2, with D perhaps matching TRBD1 (5 bases). Trimming left V 0 bases short and J 1 base short, with 7 bases between. CDR3 length: 15 amino acids. CDR1 and CDR2 (germline): SGHTS, YDEGEE. CDR3: CASSLGQLNTGELFF. The DNA for the CDR3 is TGTGCCAGCAGCTTGGGACAGTTGAACACCGGGGAGCTGTTTTTT.

This clone appeared a single time. V gene TRBV2 combines with J gene TRBJ2-5; a weak D match, TRBD2 (6 bases). The CDR3 length is 16 residues. Deletions cut 3 bases from V and 7 bases from J, with 21 bases between. The germline gives CDR1 SNHLY, CDR2 FYNNEI. CDR3: CASSDQTGVLAGTQYF. The CDR3 region has the DNA TGTGCCAGCAGTGACCAGACCGGGGTACTAGCTGGGACCCAGTACTTC.

The J gene is TRBJ1-1, the V gene TRBV7-2, with D maybe TRBD1 (5 bases). Trimming shortened V by 5 bases and J by 5 bases, and 15 bases separated the two germline ends. Germline V gene sequence: CDR1 SGHTA, CDR2 FQGNSA. The CDR3 runs 14 residues. In DNA form, the CDR3 reads TGTGCCAGCAGCCCGACACTCCAGGGTACTGAAGCTTTCTTT. This gives the protein CASSPTLQGTEAFF.